This TCR beta chain originates from a study of blood T cell repertoires in COVID-19. About the research overall: Sources were T cells, B-cell-depleted T cells, or PBMCs; the material itself was cDNA or gDNA.

Seattle's enrolled individuals joined amid active infection and were then monitored longitudinally. The trim removed 2 bases at V and 1 base at J, leaving 12 bases unmatched. There are 18 residues in the CDR3. The germline gives CDR1 MNHNS, CDR2 SASEGT. Sequencing used immunoSEQ multiplex PCR; TCRdb keeps in-frame clones, though not all of them. The table has about 480,000 clones, 89% seen once. This chain uses TRBV6-1 with TRBJ2-3; 7 bases are shared with TRBD2. The receptor comes from a young man with COVID-19, enrolled during active disease. Sequenced material: peripheral blood. The CDR3 nucleotides are TGTGCCAGCAGTGAAACCCCTCGGGGGGTAGCGGGCACAGATACGCAGTATTTT. This codes for CASSETPRGVAGTDTQYF.